A selection of T cell receptor beta chains follows, all from one sample in a study of neoadjuvant anti-PD-1 for oral cavity cancer. The assay was immunoSEQ multiplex PCR, and TCRdb's table has in-frame clones only and misses some. The sample has 6,500 to 7,500 clones, roughly 46% seen once; the top ten hold 25%. Sequenced material: tumor tissue, taken before nivolumab (anti-PD-1) treatment. The source is a person aged 35-79 years with oral cavity squamous cell carcinoma. Both conserved end residues are part of each CDR3. The order of the fields is D gene, clone size, V gene, J gene, CDR3 protein, CDR3 DNA. A D gene is named only where the DNA matches it firmly. Size is stated for part of the rows, as once, few or many counts, or as a class when the clone is expanded.

D: .; size: few; V: TRBV5-6; J: TRBJ2-3; CDR3: CASTTGVSDTQYF; DNA: TGTGCCAGCACAACCGGCGTGTCAGATACGCAGTATTTT
D: TRBD1; size: .; V: TRBV6-1; J: TRBJ1-1; CDR3: CASEGQGAGEAFF; DNA: TGTGCCAGCGAAGGACAGGGGGCCGGTGAAGCTTTCTTT
D: .; size: .; V: TRBV21-1; J: TRBJ1-2; CDR3: CASSKGTGGYGYTF; DNA: TGTGCCAGCAGCAAAGGGACAGGGGGCTATGGCTACACCTTC
D: .; size: .; V: TRBV19; J: TRBJ1-3; CDR3: CASSETGGNTIYF; DNA: TGTGCCAGCAGTGAGACTGGAGGAAACACCATATATTTT
D: TRBD1; size: .; V: TRBV2; J: TRBJ1-2; CDR3: CASSLGQARLYGYTF; DNA: TGTGCCAGCAGTCTCGGACAGGCGAGGCTCTATGGCTACACCTTC
D: .; size: .; V: TRBV7-6; J: TRBJ1-2; CDR3: CASSYIVRGGFPYGYTF; DNA: TGTGCCAGCAGCTACATAGTCAGGGGCGGATTTCCCTATGGCTACACCTTC
D: .; size: medium-sized; V: TRBV5-4; J: TRBJ2-2; CDR3: CASSSPLRGNTGELFF; DNA: TGTGCCAGCAGCTCGCCTCTCCGGGGCAACACCGGGGAGCTGTTTTTT
D: TRBD2; size: few; V: TRBV7-2; J: TRBJ2-3; CDR3: CASSRLAGGSTDTQYF; DNA: TGTGCCAGCAGCCGCTTAGCGGGGGGGAGCACAGATACGCAGTATTTT
D: .; size: .; V: TRBV11-2; J: TRBJ1-6; CDR3: CASSLEGMDNSPLHF; DNA: TGTGCCAGCAGCTTAGAAGGGATGGACAATTCACCCCTCCACTTT
D: TRBD1; size: few; V: TRBV5-4; J: TRBJ2-2; CDR3: CASSSGQVGTGELFF; DNA: TGTGCCAGCAGCTCGGGACAGGTGGGCACCGGGGAGCTGTTTTTT
D: .; size: few; V: TRBV6-5; J: TRBJ1-6; CDR3: CASSNREDSPLHF; DNA: TGTGCCAGCAGTAACAGGGAGGATTCACCCCTCCACTTT
D: TRBD1; size: few; V: TRBV7-9; J: TRBJ1-4; CDR3: CASSPGQEFNEKLFF; DNA: TGTGCCAGCAGCCCAGGACAGGAGTTTAATGAAAAACTGTTTTTT
D: .; size: few; V: TRBV7-2; J: TRBJ2-7; CDR3: CASSLDSVAYEQYF; DNA: TGTGCCAGCAGCTTAGACTCGGTCGCCTACGAGCAGTACTTC
D: .; size: .; V: TRBV5-8; J: TRBJ2-5; CDR3: CASSLVRSAQYF; DNA: TGTGCCAGCAGCTTGGTTCGTAGTGCCCAGTACTTC
D: .; size: few; V: TRBV2; J: TRBJ1-1; CDR3: CASSSWTARDTEAFF; DNA: TGTGCCAGCAGTTCGTGGACGGCCCGAGACACTGAAGCTTTCTTT
D: .; size: .; V: TRBV28; J: TRBJ1-2; CDR3: CASSLFSAYNYGYTF; DNA: TGTGCCAGCAGTTTATTTTCTGCTTATAACTATGGCTACACCTTC
D: TRBD1; size: .; V: TRBV18; J: TRBJ2-2; CDR3: CASSGQSNTGELFF; DNA: TGTGCCAGCTCGGGACAGTCGAACACCGGGGAGCTGTTTTTT
D: .; size: .; V: TRBV30; J: TRBJ1-4; CDR3: CAWGEPGEKLFF; DNA: TGTGCCTGGGGTGAACCGGGGGAAAAACTGTTTTTT
D: .; size: few; V: TRBV2; J: TRBJ1-5; CDR3: CASRPSSGTGARPQHF; DNA: TGTGCCAGCAGGCCATCCTCCGGGACGGGTGCCCGGCCCCAGCATTTT
D: TRBD2; size: .; V: TRBV11-2; J: TRBJ2-7; CDR3: CASSFGTTLYEQYF; DNA: TGTGCCAGCAGCTTCGGGACTACCCTTTACGAGCAGTACTTC
D: TRBD1; size: few; V: TRBV12-5; J: TRBJ2-6; CDR3: CASGPGQGAGGANVLTF; DNA: TGTGCTAGTGGTCCCGGACAGGGGGCCGGAGGGGCCAACGTCCTGACTTTC
D: .; size: .; V: TRBV19; J: TRBJ1-4; CDR3: CASSDRVEKLFF; DNA: TGTGCCAGTAGTGATAGGGTTGAAAAACTGTTTTTT
D: .; size: few; V: TRBV10-3; J: TRBJ2-3; CDR3: CAISGQSTDTQYF; DNA: TGTGCCATCAGTGGACAGAGCACAGATACGCAGTATTTT
D: .; size: .; V: TRBV7-2; J: TRBJ2-7; CDR3: CASSLARVSSYEQYF; DNA: TGTGCCAGCAGCTTAGCCAGGGTCAGTTCCTACGAGCAGTACTTC
D: .; size: .; V: TRBV18; J: TRBJ2-6; CDR3: CASSPLRPTNSGANVLTF; DNA: TGTGCCAGCTCACCATTGAGACCTACGAACTCTGGGGCCAACGTCCTGACTTTC
D: .; size: few; V: TRBV5-1; J: TRBJ2-2; CDR3: CASSWDGDTGELFF; DNA: TGCGCCAGCAGCTGGGATGGGGACACCGGGGAGCTGTTTTTT
D: TRBD1; size: .; V: TRBV7-9; J: TRBJ2-3; CDR3: CASSFSGQGANTQYF; DNA: TGTGCCAGCAGCTTCTCGGGACAGGGGGCAAATACGCAGTATTTT
D: TRBD2; size: once; V: TRBV18; J: TRBJ2-7; CDR3: CASSPSRGGTGYEQYF; DNA: TGTGCCAGCTCGCCCTCTCGCGGGGGTACCGGCTACGAGCAGTACTTC
D: .; size: few; V: TRBV7-9; J: TRBJ2-3; CDR3: CASSQSTGPDTQYF; DNA: TGTGCCAGCAGCCAATCTACAGGACCAGATACGCAGTATTTT
D: .; size: .; V: TRBV28; J: TRBJ2-7; CDR3: CASSEAGTLSYEQYF; DNA: TGTGCCAGCAGCGAGGCTGGGACACTCTCCTACGAGCAGTACTTC
D: TRBD1; size: .; V: TRBV25-1; J: TRBJ2-2; CDR3: CASTLGTGRPGELFF; DNA: TGTGCCAGCACCCTAGGGACAGGGCGCCCCGGGGAGCTGTTTTTT
D: TRBD2; size: medium-sized; V: TRBV6-1; J: TRBJ2-2; CDR3: CASSTSGENTGELFF; DNA: TGTGCCAGCAGTACTAGCGGGGAGAACACCGGGGAGCTGTTTTTT
D: .; size: .; V: TRBV28; J: TRBJ1-3; CDR3: CASSNLGNTIYF; DNA: TGTGCCAGCTCCAATCTGGGAAACACCATATATTTT
D: .; size: few; V: TRBV6-1; J: TRBJ1-1; CDR3: CASRGVRGNTEAFF; DNA: TGTGCCAGCAGGGGGGTGCGGGGAAACACTGAAGCTTTCTTT
D: .; size: .; V: TRBV11-1; J: TRBJ2-7; CDR3: CASSLVPDGSYEQYF; DNA: TGTGCCAGCAGCTTGGTCCCGGACGGAAGCTACGAGCAGTACTTC
D: .; size: few; V: TRBV13; J: TRBJ2-3; CDR3: CASSLSAADTQYF; DNA: TGTGCCAGCAGCTTATCTGCGGCAGATACGCAGTATTTT
D: TRBD1; size: .; V: TRBV5-5; J: TRBJ2-1; CDR3: CASSLRTGAPALYNEQFF; DNA: TGTGCCAGCAGCTTAAGAACAGGGGCCCCCGCCCTATACAATGAGCAGTTCTTC
D: .; size: .; V: TRBV7-8; J: TRBJ1-1; CDR3: CASSLTNLNTEAFF; DNA: TGTGCCAGCAGCTTAACCAATTTGAACACTGAAGCTTTCTTT
D: .; size: .; V: TRBV30; J: TRBJ1-5; CDR3: CAWSVTGGNQPQHF; DNA: TGTGCCTGGAGTGTAACGGGAGGCAATCAGCCCCAGCATTTT
D: .; size: few; V: TRBV7-2; J: TRBJ1-5; CDR3: CASSPSTGYQPQHF; DNA: TGTGCCAGCAGCCCCTCTACAGGGTACCAGCCCCAGCATTTT
D: .; size: .; V: TRBV5-6; J: TRBJ2-5; CDR3: CASSFHETQYF; DNA: TGTGCCAGCAGCTTTCACGAGACCCAGTACTTC
D: TRBD1; size: .; V: TRBV18; J: TRBJ1-6; CDR3: CASSPLAGGRSSPLHF; DNA: TGTGCCAGCTCACCACTGGCAGGGGGACGGAGTTCACCCCTCCACTTT
D: .; size: .; V: TRBV2; J: TRBJ2-5; CDR3: CASSEWETQYF; DNA: TGTGCCAGCAGTGAGTGGGAGACCCAGTACTTC
D: .; size: .; V: TRBV7-2; J: TRBJ1-6; CDR3: CASSLVIDQGGSPLHF; DNA: TGTGCCAGCAGCTTAGTAATTGATCAGGGTGGTTCACCCCTCCACTTT
D: .; size: few; V: TRBV5-8; J: TRBJ1-4; CDR3: CASSLAYRQRLFF; DNA: TGTGCCAGCAGCTTGGCCTATCGGCAGAGACTGTTTTTT
D: .; size: .; V: TRBV5-5; J: TRBJ1-6; CDR3: CASSFLDGPNSPLHF; DNA: TGTGCCAGCAGCTTCCTAGACGGGCCTAATTCACCCCTCCACTTT
D: TRBD1; size: few; V: TRBV5-8; J: TRBJ1-1; CDR3: CASRNRGQAEAFF; DNA: TGTGCCAGCAGAAACAGGGGGCAAGCTGAAGCTTTCTTT